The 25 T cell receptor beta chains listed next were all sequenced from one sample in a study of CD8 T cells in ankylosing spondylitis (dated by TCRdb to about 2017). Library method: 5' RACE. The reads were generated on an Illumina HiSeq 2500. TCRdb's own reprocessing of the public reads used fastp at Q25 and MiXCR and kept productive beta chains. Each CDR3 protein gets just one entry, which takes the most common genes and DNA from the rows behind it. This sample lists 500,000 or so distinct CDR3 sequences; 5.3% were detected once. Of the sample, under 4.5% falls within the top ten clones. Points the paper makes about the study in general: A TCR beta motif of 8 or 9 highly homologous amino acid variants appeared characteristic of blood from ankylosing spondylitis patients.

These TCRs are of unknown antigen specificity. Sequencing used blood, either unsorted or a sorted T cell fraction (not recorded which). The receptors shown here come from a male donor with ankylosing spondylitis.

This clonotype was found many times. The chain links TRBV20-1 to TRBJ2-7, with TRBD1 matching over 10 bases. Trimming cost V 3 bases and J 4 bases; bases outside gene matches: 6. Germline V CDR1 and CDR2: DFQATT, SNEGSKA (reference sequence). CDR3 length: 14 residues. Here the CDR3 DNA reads TGCAGTGCTAGTTTAGACAGGGGGCCATACGAGCAGTACTTC. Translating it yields CSASLDRGPYEQYF.

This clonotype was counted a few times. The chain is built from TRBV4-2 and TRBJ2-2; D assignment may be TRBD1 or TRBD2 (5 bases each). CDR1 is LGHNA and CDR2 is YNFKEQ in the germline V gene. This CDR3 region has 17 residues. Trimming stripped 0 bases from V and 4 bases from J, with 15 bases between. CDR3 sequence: CASSQDGGLGGTGELFF. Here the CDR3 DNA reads TGTGCCAGCAGCCAAGATGGGGGTCTTGGCGGCACCGGGGAGCTGTTTTTT.

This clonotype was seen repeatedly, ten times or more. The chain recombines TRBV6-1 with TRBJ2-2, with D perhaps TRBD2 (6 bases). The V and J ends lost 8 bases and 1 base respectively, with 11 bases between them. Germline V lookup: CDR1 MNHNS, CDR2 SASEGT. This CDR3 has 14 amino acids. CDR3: CASWRGENTGELFF. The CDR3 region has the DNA TGTGCCAGCTGGAGGGGAGAGAACACCGGGGAGCTGTTTTTT.

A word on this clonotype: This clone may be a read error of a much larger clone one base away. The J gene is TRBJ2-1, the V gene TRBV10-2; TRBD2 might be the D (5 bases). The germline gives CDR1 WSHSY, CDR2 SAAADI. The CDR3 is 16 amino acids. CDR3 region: CASSGMDSMSYNEQSF. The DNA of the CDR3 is TGCGCCAGCAGTGGCATGGACTCTATGTCCTACAATGAGCAGTCCTTC.

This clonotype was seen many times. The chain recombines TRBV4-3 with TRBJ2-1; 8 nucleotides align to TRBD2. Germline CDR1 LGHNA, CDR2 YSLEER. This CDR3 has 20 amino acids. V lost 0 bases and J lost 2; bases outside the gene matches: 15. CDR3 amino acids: CASSQEFGLAGLLTYNEQFF. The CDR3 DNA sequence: TGCGCCAGCAGCCAAGAATTCGGGCTAGCGGGTCTCCTTACCTACAATGAGCAGTTCTTC.

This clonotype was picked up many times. The CDR3 spells CASSKGGGGRYEQYF. CDR3 nucleotides: TGTGCCAGCAGCAAAGGGGGCGGGGGTAGGTACGAGCAGTACTTC. The J gene is TRBJ2-7, the V gene TRBV12-3 or TRBV12-4; D possibly uses TRBD1 or TRBD2 (7 bases each). V lost 6 bases to trimming and J lost 4 bases, with 19 bases between them. The CDR3 has 15 residues.

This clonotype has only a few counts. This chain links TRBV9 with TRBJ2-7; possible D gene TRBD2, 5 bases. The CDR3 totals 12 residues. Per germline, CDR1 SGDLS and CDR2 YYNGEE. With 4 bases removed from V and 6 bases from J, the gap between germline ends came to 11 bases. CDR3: CASSRGYSEQYF. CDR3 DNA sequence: TGTGCCAGCAGCCGAGGGTATTCCGAGCAGTACTTC.

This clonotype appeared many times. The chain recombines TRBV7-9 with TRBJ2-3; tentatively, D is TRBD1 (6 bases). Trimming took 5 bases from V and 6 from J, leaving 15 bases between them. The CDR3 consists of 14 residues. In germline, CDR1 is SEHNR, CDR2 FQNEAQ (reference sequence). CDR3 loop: CASSVRQEEDTQYF. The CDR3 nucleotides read TGTGCCAGCAGCGTGAGACAGGAGGAGGATACGCAGTATTTT.

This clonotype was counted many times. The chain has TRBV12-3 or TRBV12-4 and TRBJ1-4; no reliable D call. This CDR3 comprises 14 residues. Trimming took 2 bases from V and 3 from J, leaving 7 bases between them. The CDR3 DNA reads TGTGCCAGCAGTTTAAGGTCGGCTAATGAAAAACTGTTTTTT. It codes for CASSLRSANEKLFF.

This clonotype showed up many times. The CDR3 bases are TGCAGTGCTAGTTCTAGCGGGAGATTCTCCTACGAGCAGTACTTC. It is translated as CSASSSGRFSYEQYF. The J gene is TRBJ2-7, the V gene TRBV20-1; 10 bases match TRBD2. Germline V gene data show CDR1 as DFQATT and CDR2 as SNEGSKA (reference sequence). The CDR3 spans 15 residues. After removal of 3 bases from V and 0 bases from J, the junction contained 5 bases not matched to a gene.

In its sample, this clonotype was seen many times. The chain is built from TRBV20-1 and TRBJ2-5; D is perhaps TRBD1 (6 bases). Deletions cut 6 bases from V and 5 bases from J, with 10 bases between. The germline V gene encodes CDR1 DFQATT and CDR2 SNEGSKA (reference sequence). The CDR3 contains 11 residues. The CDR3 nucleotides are TGCAGTGCGGGGGCACCGGAGACCCAGTACTTC. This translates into CSAGAPETQYF.

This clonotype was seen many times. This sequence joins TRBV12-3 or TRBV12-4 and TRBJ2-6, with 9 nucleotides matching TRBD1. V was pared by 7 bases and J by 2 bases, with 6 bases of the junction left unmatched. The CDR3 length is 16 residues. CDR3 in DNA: TGTGCCAGCATCGAGGGACAGGGCGCTGGGGCCAACGTCCTGACTTTC. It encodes CASIEGQGAGANVLTF.

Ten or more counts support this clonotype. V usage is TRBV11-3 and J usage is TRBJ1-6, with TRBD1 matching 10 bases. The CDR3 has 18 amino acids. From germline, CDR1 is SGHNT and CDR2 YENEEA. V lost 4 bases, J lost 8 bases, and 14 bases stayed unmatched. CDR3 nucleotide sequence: TGTGCCAGCAGCTCCATGACAGGGGGCCGGGCGAGGCATTCACCCCTCCACTTT. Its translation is CASSSMTGGRARHSPLHF.

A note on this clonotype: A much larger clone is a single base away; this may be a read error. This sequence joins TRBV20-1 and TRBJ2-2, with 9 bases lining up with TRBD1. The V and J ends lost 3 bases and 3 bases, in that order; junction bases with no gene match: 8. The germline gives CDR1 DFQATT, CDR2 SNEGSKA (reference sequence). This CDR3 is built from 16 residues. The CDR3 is CSARVPGTGYTGELFF. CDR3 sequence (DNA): TGCAGTGCTAGGGTACCCGGGACAGGGTACACCGGGGAGCTGTTTTTT.

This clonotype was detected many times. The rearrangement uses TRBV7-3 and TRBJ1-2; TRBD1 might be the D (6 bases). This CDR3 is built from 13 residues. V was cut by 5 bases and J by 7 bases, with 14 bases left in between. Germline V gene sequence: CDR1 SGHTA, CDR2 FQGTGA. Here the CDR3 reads CASSATGSAGYTF. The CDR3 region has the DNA TGTGCCAGCAGCGCCACAGGGTCGGCTGGCTACACCTTC.

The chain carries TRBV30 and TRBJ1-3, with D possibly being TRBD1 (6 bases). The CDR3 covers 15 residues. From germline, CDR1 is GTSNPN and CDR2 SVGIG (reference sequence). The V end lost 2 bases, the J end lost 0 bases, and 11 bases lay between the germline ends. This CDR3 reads CAWSWGRGSGNTIYF. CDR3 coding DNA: TGTGCCTGGAGTTGGGGGCGAGGCTCTGGAAACACCATATATTTT.

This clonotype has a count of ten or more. CDR3 coding DNA: TGTGCCAGCAGTTTAATAGACGGCGGAGGGGAGCAGTACTTC. The encoded protein is CASSLIDGGGEQYF. This chain links TRBV27 with TRBJ2-7; D perhaps matches TRBD2 (6 bases). The CDR3 spans 14 residues. V was shortened by 2 bases and J by 7 bases, with 15 bases between the two germline ends. Germline CDR1 is MNHEY and CDR2 is SMNVEV (reference sequence).

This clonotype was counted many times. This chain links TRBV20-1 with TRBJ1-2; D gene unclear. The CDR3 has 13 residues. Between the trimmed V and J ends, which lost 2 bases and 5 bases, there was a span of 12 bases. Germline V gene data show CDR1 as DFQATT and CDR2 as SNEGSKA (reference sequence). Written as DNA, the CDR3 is TGCAGTGCTAGACTAGGTCCCGGGTATGGCTACACCTTC. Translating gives CSARLGPGYGYTF.

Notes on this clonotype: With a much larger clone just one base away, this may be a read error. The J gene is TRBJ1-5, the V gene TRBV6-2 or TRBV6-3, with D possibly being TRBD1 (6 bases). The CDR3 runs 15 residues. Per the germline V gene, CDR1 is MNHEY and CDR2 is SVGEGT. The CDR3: CASSTKGRGYQHQHF. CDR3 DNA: TGTGCCAGCAGTACCAAAGGCAGGGGTTATCAGCACCAGCATTTT.

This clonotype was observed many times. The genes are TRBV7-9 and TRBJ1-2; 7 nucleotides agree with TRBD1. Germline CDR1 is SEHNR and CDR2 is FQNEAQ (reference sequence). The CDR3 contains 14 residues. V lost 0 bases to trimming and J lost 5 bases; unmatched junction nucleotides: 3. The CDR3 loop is CASSLAGTDYGYTF. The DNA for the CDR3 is TGTGCCAGCAGCTTAGCCGGGACAGATTATGGCTACACCTTC.

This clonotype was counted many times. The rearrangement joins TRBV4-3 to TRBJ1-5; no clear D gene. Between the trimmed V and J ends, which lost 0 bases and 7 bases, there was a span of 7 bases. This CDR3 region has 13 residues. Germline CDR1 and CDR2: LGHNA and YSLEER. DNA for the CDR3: TGCGCCAGCAGCCAAGAACTCCGACAGCCCCAGCATTTT. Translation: CASSQELRQPQHF.

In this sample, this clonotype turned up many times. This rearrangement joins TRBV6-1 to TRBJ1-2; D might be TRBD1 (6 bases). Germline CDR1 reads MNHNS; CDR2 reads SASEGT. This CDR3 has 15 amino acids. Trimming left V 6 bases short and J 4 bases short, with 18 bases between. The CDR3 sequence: CASSHGGALRYGYTF. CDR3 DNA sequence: TGTGCCAGCAGCCACGGGGGGGCCTTACGCTATGGCTACACCTTC.

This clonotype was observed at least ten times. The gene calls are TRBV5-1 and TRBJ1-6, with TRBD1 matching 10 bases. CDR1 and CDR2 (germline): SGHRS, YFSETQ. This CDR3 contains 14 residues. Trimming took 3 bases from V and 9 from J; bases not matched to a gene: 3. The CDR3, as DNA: TGCGCCAGCAGCTCGGGACAGGGGAGTTCACCCCTCCACTTT. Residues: CASSSGQGSSPLHF. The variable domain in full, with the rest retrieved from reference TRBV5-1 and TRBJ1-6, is KAGVTQTPRYLIKTRGQQVTLSCSPISGHRSVSWYQQTPGQGLQFLFEYFSETQRNKGNFPGRFSGRQFSNSRSEMNVSTLELGDSALYLCASSSGQGSSPLHFGNGTRLTVT.

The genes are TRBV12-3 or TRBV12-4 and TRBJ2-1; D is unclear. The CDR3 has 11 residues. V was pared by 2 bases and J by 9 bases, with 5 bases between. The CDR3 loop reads CASSLWGEQFF. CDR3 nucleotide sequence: TGTGCCAGCAGTTTATGGGGTGAGCAGTTCTTC.

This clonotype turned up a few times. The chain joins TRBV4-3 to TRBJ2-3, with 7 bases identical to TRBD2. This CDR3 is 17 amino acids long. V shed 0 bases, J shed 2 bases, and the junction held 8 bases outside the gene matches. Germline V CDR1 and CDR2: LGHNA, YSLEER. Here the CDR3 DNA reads TGCGCCAGCAGCCAAGAGGGTAGCGGGTCTTACACAGATACGCAGTATTTT. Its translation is CASSQEGSGSYTDTQYF.